Shown below are 20 T cell receptor beta chains from a single sample sequenced in a study of CD4+ T cells in melanoma. Some clones are missing from TCRdb's copy, which holds only in-frame ones; the method was immunoSEQ multiplex PCR. The sample contains tens of thousands of clones, roughly 73% of which appear only once. These receptors all come from a human donor with melanoma.

CDR3 protein: CASSLGGQGFQETQYF. CDR3 coding DNA: TGTGCCAGCAGCTTAGGGGGACAGGGGTTTCAAGAGACCCAGTACTTC. The chain combines TRBV5-6 with TRBJ2-5, with 10 bases fitting TRBD1. Germline values: CDR1 SGHDT, CDR2 YYEEEE. The J segment lost 2 bases and the V segment lost 2 bases, leaving 6 bases of the junction unmatched. The CDR3 is 16 residues long.

The chain recombines TRBV5-1 with TRBJ1-1; TRBD1 agrees at 10 bases. This CDR3 spans 15 amino acids. With 6 bases clipped from V and 3 bases from J, the junction kept 8 bases outside the gene matches. Germline CDR1 and CDR2: SGHRS and YFSETQ. CDR3 DNA sequence: TGCGCCAGCAAAGGGACAGGGGTTTGGTACACTGAAGCTTTCTTT. This gives the protein CASKGTGVWYTEAFF.

The chain is built from TRBV11-2 and TRBJ2-5, with D perhaps being TRBD1 or TRBD2 (6 bases each). The end of the DNA aligns better with TRBJ2-7, so the J call may be wrong. Looked up from germline, CDR1 is SGHAT and CDR2 is FQNNGV. The CDR3 length is 17 residues. As DNA, the CDR3 is TGTGCCAGCAGCTTAGTCGAGTTGGGGGCGCGGGGTTACGAGCAGTACTTC. Translating it yields CASSLVELGARGYEQYF.

This chain uses TRBV11-2 with TRBJ1-2; the match to TRBD1 covers 7 bases. The junction had 10 bases not matched to a gene; V was cut back by 5 bases and J by 4 bases. The germline V gene has CDR1 SGHAT and CDR2 FQNNGV. The CDR3 is 15 residues long. The CDR3 loop is CASSAATGTAYGYTF. The CDR3 region has the DNA TGTGCCAGCAGCGCCGCAACCGGGACAGCCTATGGCTACACCTTC. Combining the CDR3 with reference TRBV11-2 and TRBJ1-2 gives the whole variable domain EAGVAQSPRYKIIEKRQSVAFWCNPISGHATLYWYQQILGQGPKLLIQFQNNGVVDDSQLPKDRFSAERLKGVDSTLKIQPAKLEDSAVYLCASSAATGTAYGYTFGSGTRLTVV.

The rearrangement joins TRBV7-6 to TRBJ2-5; TRBD2 aligns across 7 bases. Trimming removed 5 bases from V and 0 bases from J; junction bases left unmatched: 6. This CDR3 region has 15 residues. Germline V CDR1 and CDR2: SGHVS, FNYEAQ. As DNA, the CDR3 is TGTGCCAGCAGCCCAAGCGGGGCGTACCAAGAGACCCAGTACTTC. Protein sequence: CASSPSGAYQETQYF.

For the CDR3, the DNA is TGCGCCAGCAGCCCGCCCGGGACTAGCGGGGGGACCTGGGAGACCCAGTACTTC. It is translated as CASSPPGTSGGTWETQYF. This chain joins TRBV4-1 and TRBJ2-5; 15 nucleotides align to TRBD2. Unmatched junction bases numbered 11, after V lost 4 bases and J lost 5 bases. This CDR3 contains 18 residues. CDR1 MGHRA and CDR2 YSYEKL come from the germline V gene.

The V call is TRBV28, the J call TRBJ2-3; 8 bases line up with TRBD2. There are 15 residues in the CDR3. Unmatched junction bases numbered 1, after V lost 2 bases and J lost 0 bases. CDR1 and CDR2 (germline): MDHEN, SYDVKM. Here the CDR3 DNA reads TGTGCCAGCAGTTTAAAGCGGGGGAGCACAGATACGCAGTATTTT. Protein sequence: CASSLKRGSTDTQYF.

This chain joins TRBV5-1 and TRBJ1-1; D gene uncertain. This CDR3 contains 15 residues. Trimming took off 2 bases at V and 4 bases at J, with 15 bases between the two ends. Germline V gene lookup returns CDR1 SGHRS and CDR2 YFSETQ. The DNA for the CDR3 is TGCGCCAGCAGCTTAGACCCGACATCCCTCACTGAAGCTTTCTTT. Translation gives CASSLDPTSLTEAFF.

In DNA form, the CDR3 reads TGCGCCAGCAGCTTGGTGTCGGCCGAGCAGTACTTC. It codes for CASSLVSAEQYF. The chain links TRBV5-1 to TRBJ2-7, with D uncertain. This CDR3 is 12 amino acids long. Germline lookup yields CDR1 SGHRS and CDR2 YFSETQ. Trimming shortened V by 0 bases and J by 6 bases, and 7 bases separated the two germline ends.

CDR3 nucleotide sequence: TGTGCCAGCAGCAAAAGGACAGATTTAAACTATGGCTACACCTTC. Residues: CASSKRTDLNYGYTF. This sequence joins TRBV13 and TRBJ1-2; a possible D gene is TRBD1 (6 bases). V lost 5 bases, J lost 2 bases, and 15 bases lay in between. Germline V lookup: CDR1 PRHDT, CDR2 FYEKMQ (reference sequence). There are 15 residues in the CDR3.

The rearrangement uses TRBV6-6 and TRBJ1-5; maybe TRBD1 (5 bases). Germline CDR1 and CDR2: MNHNY and SVGAGI (reference sequence). This CDR3 is built from 15 residues. Trimming took 6 bases from V and 0 from J, leaving 12 bases between them. In nucleotides, the CDR3 is TGTGCCAGCAGGGACGAGGGGCATAGCAATCAGCCCCAGCATTTT. This codes for CASRDEGHSNQPQHF.

This chain uses TRBV2 with TRBJ2-3, with D perhaps TRBD2 (6 bases). V dropped 7 bases and J dropped 4 bases, with 15 bases sitting between them. There are 14 residues in the CDR3. Germline CDR1 is SNHLY and CDR2 is FYNNEI. DNA of the CDR3: TGTGCCAGCAAAAAAGGAGGGGCGGCAGATACGCAGTATTTT. It translates to CASKKGGAADTQYF. The complete variable domain, with remaining parts taken from reference TRBV2 and TRBJ2-3, reads EPEVTQTPSHQVTQMGQEVILRCVPISNHLYFYWYRQILGQKVEFLVSFYNNEISEKSEIFDDQFSVERPDGSNFTLKIRSTKLEDSAMYFCASKKGGAADTQYFGPGTRLTVL.

The chain employs TRBV18 and TRBJ2-2; weak D call: TRBD2 (5 bases). The ends were cut back, 5 bases at V and 7 bases at J, with 14 bases in the middle. Germline loops: CDR1 KGHSH, CDR2 LQKENI. This CDR3 comprises 14 residues. The CDR3 reads CASSNLKEVGELFF. CDR3 nucleotide sequence: TGTGCCAGCTCAAACTTAAAGGAGGTCGGGGAGCTGTTTTTT. The whole variable domain, filled in from reference TRBV18 and TRBJ2-2, reads NAGVMQNPRHLVRRRGQEARLRCSPMKGHSHVYWYRQLPEEGLKFMVYLQKENIIDESGMPKERFSAEFPKEGPSILRIQQVVRGDSAAYFCASSNLKEVGELFFGEGSRLTVL.

CDR3 bases: TGCGCCAGCAGCCAAGAACTGGGACAGCGGCGCCGGGAGCTGTTTTTT. Amino acid sequence: CASSQELGQRRRELFF. The chain employs TRBV4-1 and TRBJ2-2; 7 bases agree with TRBD1. J was trimmed by 9 bases and V by 0 bases; bases with no gene match: 10. The V gene's germline CDR1 is MGHRA and CDR2 YSYEKL. This CDR3 spans 16 amino acids.

The chain joins TRBV29-1 to TRBJ2-7; no reliable D call. CDR1 SQVTM and CDR2 ANQGSEA come from the germline V gene. V lost 3 bases, J lost 7 bases, and 10 bases lay in between. CDR3 length: 11 amino acids. CDR3 sequence reads: CSVDRLGEQYF. The CDR3 DNA is TGCAGCGTTGACAGGTTGGGAGAGCAGTACTTC.

The rearrangement joins TRBV19 to TRBJ1-5, with TRBD1 as a possible D gene (5 bases). Germline CDR1 reads LNHDA; CDR2 reads SQIVND (reference sequence). CDR3 size: 16 residues. V lost 5 bases to trimming and J lost 6 bases, with 20 bases between them. Here the CDR3 reads CASSLRDWFLAQPQHF. CDR3 DNA: TGTGCCAGTAGTCTCCGGGACTGGTTTCTCGCTCAGCCCCAGCATTTT.

This rearrangement joins TRBV11-2 to TRBJ1-1; 10 bases line up with TRBD1. CDR3 length: 17 residues. Trimming removed 5 bases from V and 1 base from J; junction bases left unmatched: 10. Germline CDR1 SGHAT, CDR2 FQNNGV. The CDR3 is CASSPRGDRGPNTEAFF. The DNA for the CDR3 is TGTGCCAGCAGCCCGAGAGGTGACAGGGGGCCGAACACTGAAGCTTTCTTT.

The V gene is TRBV11-2, the J gene TRBJ2-5; TRBD2 matches at 9 bases. Germline V gene sequence: CDR1 SGHAT, CDR2 FQNNGV. The V segment lost 2 bases and the J segment 4 bases; nucleotides outside the gene matches: 5. The CDR3 runs to 15 residues. CDR3 DNA sequence: TGTGCCAGCAGCTTAATGCGGGGGGGCCTAGAGACCCAGTACTTC. This encodes CASSLMRGGLETQYF.

The rearrangement links TRBV5-1 to TRBJ2-1; 14 positions agree with TRBD2. Trimming cost V 7 bases and J 9 bases; bases outside gene matches: 9. Germline V gives CDR1 SGHRS, CDR2 YFSETQ. The CDR3 is 15 residues long. DNA of the CDR3: TGCGCCAGCCGGGGACTAGCGGGGGAAACTGGTGAGCAGTTCTTC. As protein: CASRGLAGETGEQFF.

The genes are TRBV5-1 and TRBJ2-7; 8 bases are a match to TRBD2. Germline trimming cut 4 bases from V and 4 bases from J; bases unmatched to any gene: 10. This CDR3 region has 15 residues. Germline V gene data show CDR1 as SGHRS and CDR2 as YFSETQ. The CDR3 loop is CASSLAGGAGYEQYF. The CDR3 DNA is TGCGCCAGCAGCCTTGCGGGGGGCGCAGGTTACGAGCAGTACTTC.